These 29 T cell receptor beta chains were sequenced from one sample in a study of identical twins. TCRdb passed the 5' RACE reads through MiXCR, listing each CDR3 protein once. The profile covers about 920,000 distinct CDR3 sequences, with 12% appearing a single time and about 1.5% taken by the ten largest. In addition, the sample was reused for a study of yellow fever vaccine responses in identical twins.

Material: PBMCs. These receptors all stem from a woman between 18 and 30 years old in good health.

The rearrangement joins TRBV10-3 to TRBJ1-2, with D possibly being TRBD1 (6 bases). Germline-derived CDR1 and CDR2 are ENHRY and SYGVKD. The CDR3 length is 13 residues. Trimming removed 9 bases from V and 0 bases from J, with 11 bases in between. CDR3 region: CAISDRSNYGYTF. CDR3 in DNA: TGTGCCATTTCCGACAGGTCTAACTATGGCTACACCTTC.

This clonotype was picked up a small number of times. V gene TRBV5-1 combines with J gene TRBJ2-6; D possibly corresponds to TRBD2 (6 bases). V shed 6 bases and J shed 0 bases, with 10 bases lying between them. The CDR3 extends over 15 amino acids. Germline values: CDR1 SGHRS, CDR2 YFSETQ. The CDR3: CASNGGSSGANVLTF. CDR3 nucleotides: TGCGCCAGCAACGGGGGTAGCTCTGGGGCCAACGTCCTGACTTTC.

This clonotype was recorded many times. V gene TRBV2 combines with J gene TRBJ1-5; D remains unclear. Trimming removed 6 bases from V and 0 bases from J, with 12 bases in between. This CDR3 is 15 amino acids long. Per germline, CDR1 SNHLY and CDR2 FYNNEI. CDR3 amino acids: CASSLTENSNQPQHF. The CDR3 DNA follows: TGTGCCAGCAGCCTGACGGAGAATAGCAATCAGCCCCAGCATTTT. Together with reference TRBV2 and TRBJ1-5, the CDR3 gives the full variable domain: EPEVTQTPSHQVTQMGQEVILRCVPISNHLYFYWYRQILGQKVEFLVSFYNNEISEKSEIFDDQFSVERPDGSNFTLKIRSTKLEDSAMYFCASSLTENSNQPQHFGDGTRLSIL.

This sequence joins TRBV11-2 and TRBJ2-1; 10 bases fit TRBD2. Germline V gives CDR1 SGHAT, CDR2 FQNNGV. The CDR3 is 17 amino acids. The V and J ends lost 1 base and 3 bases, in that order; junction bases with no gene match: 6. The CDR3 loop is CASSLGSGLASYNEQFF. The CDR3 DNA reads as TGTGCCAGCAGCTTAGGATCGGGACTAGCGAGCTACAATGAGCAGTTCTTC.

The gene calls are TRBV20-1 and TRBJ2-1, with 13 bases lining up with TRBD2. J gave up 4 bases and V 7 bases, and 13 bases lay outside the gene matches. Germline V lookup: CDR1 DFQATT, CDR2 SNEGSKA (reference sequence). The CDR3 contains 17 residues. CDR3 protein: CSVTGLAGTLKYNEQFF. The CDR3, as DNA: TGCAGTGTTACGGGACTAGCGGGAACCTTGAAATACAATGAGCAGTTCTTC.

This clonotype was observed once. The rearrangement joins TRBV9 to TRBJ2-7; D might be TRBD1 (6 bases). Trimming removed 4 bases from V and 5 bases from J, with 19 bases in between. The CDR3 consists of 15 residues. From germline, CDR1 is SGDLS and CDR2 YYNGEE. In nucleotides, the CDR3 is TGTGCCAGCAGCCCAGACGTCAGGGGATACCACGAGCAGTACTTC. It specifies CASSPDVRGYHEQYF. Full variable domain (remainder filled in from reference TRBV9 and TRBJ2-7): DSGVTQTPKHLITATGQRVTLRCSPRSGDLSVYWYQQSLDQGLQFLIQYYNGEERAKGNILERFSAQQFPDLHSELNLSSLELGDSALYFCASSPDVRGYHEQYFGPGTRLTVT.

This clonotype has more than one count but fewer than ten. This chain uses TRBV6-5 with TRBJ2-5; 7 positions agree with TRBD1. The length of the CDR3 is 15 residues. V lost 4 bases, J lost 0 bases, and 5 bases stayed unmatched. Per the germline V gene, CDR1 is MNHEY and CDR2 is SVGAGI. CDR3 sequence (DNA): TGTGCCAGCAGTTTATCACAGGGGTACCAAGAGACCCAGTACTTC. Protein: CASSLSQGYQETQYF.

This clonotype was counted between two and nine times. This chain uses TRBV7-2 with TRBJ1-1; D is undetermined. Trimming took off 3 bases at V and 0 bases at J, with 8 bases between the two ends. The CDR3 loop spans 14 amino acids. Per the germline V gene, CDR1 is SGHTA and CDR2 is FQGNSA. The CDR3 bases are TGTGCCAGCAGCTTCTCCTTAATGAACACTGAAGCTTTCTTT. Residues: CASSFSLMNTEAFF.

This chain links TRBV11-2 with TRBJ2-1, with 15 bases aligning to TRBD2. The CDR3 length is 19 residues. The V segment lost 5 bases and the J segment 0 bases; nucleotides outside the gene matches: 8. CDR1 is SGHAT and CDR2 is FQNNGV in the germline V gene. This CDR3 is CASSTRGTSGRHSYNEQFF. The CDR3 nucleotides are TGTGCCAGCAGCACAAGGGGGACTAGCGGGAGGCACTCCTACAATGAGCAGTTCTTC.

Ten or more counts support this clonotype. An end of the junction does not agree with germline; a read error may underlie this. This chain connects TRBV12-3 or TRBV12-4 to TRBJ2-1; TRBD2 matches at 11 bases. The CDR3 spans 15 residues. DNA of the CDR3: TGTGCCAGCAGTCTAGCGGGAGGTAACTACAATGAGCAGTTCTTC. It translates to CASSLAGGNYNEQFF.

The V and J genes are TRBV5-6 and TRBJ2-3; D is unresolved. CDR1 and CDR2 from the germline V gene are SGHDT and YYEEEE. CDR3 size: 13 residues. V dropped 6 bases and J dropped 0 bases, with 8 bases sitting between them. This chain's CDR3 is CASKKQSTDTQYF. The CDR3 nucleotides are TGTGCCAGCAAGAAACAGAGCACAGATACGCAGTATTTT.

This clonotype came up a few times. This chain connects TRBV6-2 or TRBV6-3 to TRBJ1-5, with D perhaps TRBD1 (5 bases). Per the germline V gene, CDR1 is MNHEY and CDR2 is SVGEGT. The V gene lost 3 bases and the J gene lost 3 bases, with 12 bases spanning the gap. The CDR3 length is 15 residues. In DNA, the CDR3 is TGTGCCAGCAGTTATTGGGGCAGATACAATCAGCCCCAGCATTTT. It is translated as CASSYWGRYNQPQHF.

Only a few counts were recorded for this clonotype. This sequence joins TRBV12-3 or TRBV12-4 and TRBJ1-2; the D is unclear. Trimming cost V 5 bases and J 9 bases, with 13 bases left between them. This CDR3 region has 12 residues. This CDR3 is CASSLQAGSYTF. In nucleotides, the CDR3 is TGTGCCAGCAGTCTCCAAGCGGGGAGCTACACCTTC.

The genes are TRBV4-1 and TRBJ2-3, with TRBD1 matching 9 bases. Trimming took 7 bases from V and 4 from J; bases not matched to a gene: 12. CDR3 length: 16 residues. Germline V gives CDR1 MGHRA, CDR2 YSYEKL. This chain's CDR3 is CASNPGQGLGPDTQYF. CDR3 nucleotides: TGCGCCAGCAACCCGGGACAGGGTTTAGGGCCAGATACGCAGTATTTT.

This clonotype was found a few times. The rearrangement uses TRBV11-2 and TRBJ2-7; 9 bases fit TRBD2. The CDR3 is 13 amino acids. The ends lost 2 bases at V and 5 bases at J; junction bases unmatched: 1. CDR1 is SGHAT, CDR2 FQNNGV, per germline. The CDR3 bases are TGTGCCAGCAGCTTAATAGCGGGAGACGAGCAGTACTTC. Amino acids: CASSLIAGDEQYF.

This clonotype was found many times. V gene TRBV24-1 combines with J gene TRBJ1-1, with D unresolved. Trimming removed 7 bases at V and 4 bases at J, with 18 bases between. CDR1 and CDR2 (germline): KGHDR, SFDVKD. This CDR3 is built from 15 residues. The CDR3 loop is CATSNSDSRFTEAFF. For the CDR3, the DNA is TGTGCCACCAGCAACTCGGACTCCCGGTTCACTGAAGCTTTCTTT.

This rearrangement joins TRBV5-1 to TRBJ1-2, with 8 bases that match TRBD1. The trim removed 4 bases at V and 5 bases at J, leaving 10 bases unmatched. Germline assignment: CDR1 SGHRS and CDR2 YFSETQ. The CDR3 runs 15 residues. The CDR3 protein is CASSLRQGPPYGYTF. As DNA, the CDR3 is TGCGCCAGCAGCCTAAGACAGGGGCCCCCATATGGCTACACCTTC.

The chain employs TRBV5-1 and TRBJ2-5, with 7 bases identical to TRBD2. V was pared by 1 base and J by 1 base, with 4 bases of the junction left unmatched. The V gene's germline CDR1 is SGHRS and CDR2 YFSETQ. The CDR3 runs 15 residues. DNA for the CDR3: TGCGCCAGCAGCTTGAGGTGGGGGGGCCAAGAGACCCAGTACTTC. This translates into CASSLRWGGQETQYF.

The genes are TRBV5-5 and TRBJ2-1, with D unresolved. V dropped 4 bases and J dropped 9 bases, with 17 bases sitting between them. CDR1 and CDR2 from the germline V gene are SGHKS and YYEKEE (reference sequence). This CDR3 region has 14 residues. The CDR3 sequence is CASSTHGPPGEQFF. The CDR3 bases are TGTGCCAGCAGCACTCACGGTCCCCCCGGTGAGCAGTTCTTC.

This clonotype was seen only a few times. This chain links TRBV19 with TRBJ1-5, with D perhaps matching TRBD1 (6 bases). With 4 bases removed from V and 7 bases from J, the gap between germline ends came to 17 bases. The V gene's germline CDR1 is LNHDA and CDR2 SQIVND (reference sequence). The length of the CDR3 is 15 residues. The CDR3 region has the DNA TGTGCCAGTAGTAAGGCCTCGGGGGGCCACCAGCCCCAGCATTTT. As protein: CASSKASGGHQPQHF.

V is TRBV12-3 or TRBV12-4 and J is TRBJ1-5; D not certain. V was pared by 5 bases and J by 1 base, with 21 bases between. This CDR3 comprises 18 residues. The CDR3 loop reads CASSHRALGSPSNQPQHF. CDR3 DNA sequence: TGTGCCAGCAGTCATCGGGCCCTAGGATCCCCGAGCAATCAGCCCCAGCATTTT.

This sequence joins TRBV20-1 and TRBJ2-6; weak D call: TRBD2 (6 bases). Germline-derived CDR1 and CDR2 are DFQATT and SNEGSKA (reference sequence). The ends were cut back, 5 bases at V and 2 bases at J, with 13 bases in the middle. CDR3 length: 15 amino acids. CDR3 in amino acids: CSAWQGGAGANVLTF. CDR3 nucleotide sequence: TGCAGTGCTTGGCAGGGAGGAGCTGGGGCCAACGTCCTGACTTTC.

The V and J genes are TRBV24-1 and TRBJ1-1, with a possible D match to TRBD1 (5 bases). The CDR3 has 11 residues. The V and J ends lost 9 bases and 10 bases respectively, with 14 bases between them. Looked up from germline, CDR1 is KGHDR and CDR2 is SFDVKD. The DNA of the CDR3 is TGTGCCACCGTAGAGGGGAGTGTAGCTTTCTTT. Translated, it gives CATVEGSVAFF.

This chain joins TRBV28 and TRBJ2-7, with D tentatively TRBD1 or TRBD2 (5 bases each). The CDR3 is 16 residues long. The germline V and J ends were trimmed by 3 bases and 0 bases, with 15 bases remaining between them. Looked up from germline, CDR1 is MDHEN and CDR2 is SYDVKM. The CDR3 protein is CASSFSTGTVSYEQYF. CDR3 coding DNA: TGTGCCAGCAGTTTCTCCACCGGGACGGTCTCCTACGAGCAGTACTTC.

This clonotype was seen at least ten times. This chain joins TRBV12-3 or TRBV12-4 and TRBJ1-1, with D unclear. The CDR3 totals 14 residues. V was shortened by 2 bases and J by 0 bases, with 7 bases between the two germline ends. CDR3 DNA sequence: TGTGCCAGCAGTTTAAAGGGAGTGAACACTGAAGCTTTCTTT. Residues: CASSLKGVNTEAFF.

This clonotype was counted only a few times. CDR3 residues: CASSRGRDQPQHF. CDR3 coding DNA: TGTGCCAGCAGTCGCGGACGGGATCAGCCCCAGCATTTT. This rearrangement joins TRBV27 to TRBJ1-5; D unresolved. V shed 5 bases and J shed 5 bases, with 10 bases lying between them. Germline V gives CDR1 MNHEY, CDR2 SMNVEV (reference sequence). This CDR3 comprises 13 residues.

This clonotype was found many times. The CDR3 region is CASSQVGKLEVSYEQYV. The CDR3 DNA reads as TGTGCCAGCAGCCAAGTAGGGAAGCTCGAAGTCTCCTACGAGCAGTACGTC. This chain joins TRBV3-1 and TRBJ2-7, with D uncertain. Trimming shortened V by 1 base and J by 0 bases, and 16 bases separated the two germline ends. CDR3 length: 17 residues. Germline V lookup: CDR1 LGHDT, CDR2 YNNKEL (reference sequence).

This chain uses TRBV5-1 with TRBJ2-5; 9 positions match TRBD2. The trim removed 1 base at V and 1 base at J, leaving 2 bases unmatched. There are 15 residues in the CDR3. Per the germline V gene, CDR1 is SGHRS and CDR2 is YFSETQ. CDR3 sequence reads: CASSLISGSQETQYF. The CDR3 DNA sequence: TGCGCCAGCAGCTTGATTAGCGGGAGCCAAGAGACCCAGTACTTC.

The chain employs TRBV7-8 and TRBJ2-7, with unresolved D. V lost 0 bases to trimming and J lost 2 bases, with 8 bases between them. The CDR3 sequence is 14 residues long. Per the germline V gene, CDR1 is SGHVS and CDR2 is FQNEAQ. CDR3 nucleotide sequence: TGTGCCAGCAGCTTAGCGCACAGTGCCTACGAGCAGTACGTC. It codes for CASSLAHSAYEQYV.